This record concerns one TCR beta chain sequence. These data belong to a study of shared clonotypes between healthy human individuals. The CDR3 is 14 amino acids. V was shortened by 4 bases and J by 1 base, with 11 bases between the two germline ends. Germline lookup yields CDR1 SGHRS and CDR2 YFSETQ. Sequenced by immunoSEQ multiplex PCR; TCRdb stores in-frame clones only, minus some. The table shows millions of clones, with approximately 94% occurring only once. CD45RO negativity and positive selection for CCR7 defined naive CD8 cells, a population that excluded terminally differentiated effector memory CD45RA+ cells.

The chain combines TRBV5-1 with TRBJ2-5, with D possibly called TRBD1 or TRBD2 (7 bases each). Input material: naive CD8+ T cells from PBMCs. The clonotype originates from a man between 18 and 35 years old in good health. Some clones in this sample may be carry-over from other donors' samples. The CDR3 spells CASSPGGGQETQYF. Written as DNA, the CDR3 is TGCGCCAGCAGCCCAGGGGGGGGCCAAGAGACCCAGTACTTC.